This T cell receptor beta chain was captured by sequencing in a study of blood T cell repertoires in COVID-19. Study-wide context: Acute and convalescent COVID-19 samples came from the United States, Italy and Spain. PBMCs, B-cell-depleted T cells, or T cells were the source of the cDNA or gDNA that made up the material.

The CDR3 spans 13 residues. The V end lost 1 base, the J end lost 1 base, and 5 bases lay between the germline ends. Germline V CDR1 and CDR2: GTSNPN, SVGIG (reference sequence). TCRdb's copy holds only in-frame clones and misses some; the assay was immunoSEQ multiplex PCR. Of more than 95,000 clones listed, roughly 90% are singletons. The chain employs TRBV30 and TRBJ1-5; D uncertain. The sequence was collected from a man aged 50-59 years with COVID-19, enrolled during active disease. The sample comprised peripheral blood. The CDR3 loop reads CAWSAQSNQPQHF. In DNA, the CDR3 is TGTGCCTGGAGTGCCCAGAGCAATCAGCCCCAGCATTTT.